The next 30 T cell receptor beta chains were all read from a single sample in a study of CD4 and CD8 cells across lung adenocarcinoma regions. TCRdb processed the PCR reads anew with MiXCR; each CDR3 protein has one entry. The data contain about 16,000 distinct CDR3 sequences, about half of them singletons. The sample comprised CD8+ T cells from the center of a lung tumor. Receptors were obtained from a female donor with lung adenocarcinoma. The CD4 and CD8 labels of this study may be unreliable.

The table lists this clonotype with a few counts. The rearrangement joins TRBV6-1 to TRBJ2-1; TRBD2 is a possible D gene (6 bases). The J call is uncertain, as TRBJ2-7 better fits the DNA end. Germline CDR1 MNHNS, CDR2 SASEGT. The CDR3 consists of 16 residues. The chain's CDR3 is CASRPTGTPKSYEQYF. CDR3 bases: TGTGCCAGCAGACCCACCGGGACTCCAAAATCCTACGAGCAGTACTTC.

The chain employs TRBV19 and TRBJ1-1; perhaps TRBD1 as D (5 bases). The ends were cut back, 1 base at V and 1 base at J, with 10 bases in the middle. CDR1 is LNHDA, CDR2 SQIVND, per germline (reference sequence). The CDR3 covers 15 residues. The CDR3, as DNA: TGTGCCAGTAGTATAGGGGCAGGGTGGAACACTGAAGCTTTCTTT. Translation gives CASSIGAGWNTEAFF.

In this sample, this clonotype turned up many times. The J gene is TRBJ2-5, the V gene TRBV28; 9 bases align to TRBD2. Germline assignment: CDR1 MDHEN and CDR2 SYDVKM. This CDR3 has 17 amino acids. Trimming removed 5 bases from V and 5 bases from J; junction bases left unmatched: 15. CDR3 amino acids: CASSRTALAGEGETQYF. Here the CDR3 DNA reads TGTGCCAGCAGTCGAACCGCGTTAGCGGGAGAGGGGGAGACCCAGTACTTC. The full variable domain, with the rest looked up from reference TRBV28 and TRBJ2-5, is DVKVTQSSRYLVKRTGEKVFLECVQDMDHENMFWYRQDPGLGLRLIYFSYDVKMKEKGDIPEGYSVSREKKERFSLILESASTNQTSMYLCASSRTALAGEGETQYFGPGTRLLVL.

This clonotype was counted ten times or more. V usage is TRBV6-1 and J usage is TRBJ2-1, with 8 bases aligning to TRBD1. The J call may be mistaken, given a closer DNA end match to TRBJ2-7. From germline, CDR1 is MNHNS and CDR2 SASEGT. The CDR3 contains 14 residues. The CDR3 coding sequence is TGTGCCAGCAGCCTCCGGGACAGGTCCTACGAGCAGTACTTC. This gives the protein CASSLRDRSYEQYF.

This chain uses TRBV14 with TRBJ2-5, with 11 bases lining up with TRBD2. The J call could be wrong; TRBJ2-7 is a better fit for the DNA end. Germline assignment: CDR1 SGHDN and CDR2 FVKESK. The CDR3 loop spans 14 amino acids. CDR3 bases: TGTGCCAGCAGCCAGTTGGGACTAGCGGCCGAGCAGTACTTC. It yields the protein CASSQLGLAAEQYF.

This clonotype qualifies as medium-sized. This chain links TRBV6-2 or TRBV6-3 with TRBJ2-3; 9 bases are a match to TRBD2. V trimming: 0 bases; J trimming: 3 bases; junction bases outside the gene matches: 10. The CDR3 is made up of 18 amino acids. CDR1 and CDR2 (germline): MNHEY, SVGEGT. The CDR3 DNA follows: TGTGCCAGCAGTTACTCGAAGCGGACTAGCGTCACGACAGATACGCAGTATTTT. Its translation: CASSYSKRTSVTTDTQYF.

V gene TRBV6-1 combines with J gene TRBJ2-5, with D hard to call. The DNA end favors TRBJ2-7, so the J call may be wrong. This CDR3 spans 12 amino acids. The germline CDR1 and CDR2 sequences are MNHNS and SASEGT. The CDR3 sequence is CASSDFGYEQYF. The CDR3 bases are TGTGCCAGCAGTGATTTCGGGTACGAGCAGTACTTC.

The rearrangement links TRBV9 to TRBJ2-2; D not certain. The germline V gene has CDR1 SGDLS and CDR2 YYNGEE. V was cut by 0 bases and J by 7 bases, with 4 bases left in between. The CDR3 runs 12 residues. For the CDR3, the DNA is TGTGCCAGCAGCGTAGGGATCGGGGAGCTGTTTTTT. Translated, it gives CASSVGIGELFF.

CDR3 coding DNA: TGTGCCAGCAGTGAATCCTTAACCAATGAAAAACTGTTTTTT. It specifies CASSESLTNEKLFF. V is TRBV6-1 and J is TRBJ1-4; D not certain. The germline gives CDR1 MNHNS, CDR2 SASEGT. There are 14 residues in the CDR3. Deletions cut 2 bases from V and 5 bases from J, with 9 bases between.

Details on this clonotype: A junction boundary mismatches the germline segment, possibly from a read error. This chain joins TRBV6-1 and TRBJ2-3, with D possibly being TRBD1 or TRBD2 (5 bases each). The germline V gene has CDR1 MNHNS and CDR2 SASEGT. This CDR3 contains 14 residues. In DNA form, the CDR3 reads TGTGCCAGCACGGGGCCAGGAGGCAAAGATATTCAGTACTTT. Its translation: CASTGPGGKDIQYF.

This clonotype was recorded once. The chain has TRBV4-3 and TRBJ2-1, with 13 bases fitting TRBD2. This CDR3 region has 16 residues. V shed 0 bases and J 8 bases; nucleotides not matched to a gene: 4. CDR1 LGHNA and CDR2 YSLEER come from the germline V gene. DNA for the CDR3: TGCGCCAGCAGCCAAGATGGGACTAGCGGGGTCTATGAGCAGTTCTTC. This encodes CASSQDGTSGVYEQFF.

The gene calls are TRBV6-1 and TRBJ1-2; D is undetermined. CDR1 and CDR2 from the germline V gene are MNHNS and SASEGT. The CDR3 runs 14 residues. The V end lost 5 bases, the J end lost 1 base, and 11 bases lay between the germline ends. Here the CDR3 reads CASSLNQHNYGYTF. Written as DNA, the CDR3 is TGTGCCAGCAGTCTCAACCAACATAACTATGGCTACACCTTC.

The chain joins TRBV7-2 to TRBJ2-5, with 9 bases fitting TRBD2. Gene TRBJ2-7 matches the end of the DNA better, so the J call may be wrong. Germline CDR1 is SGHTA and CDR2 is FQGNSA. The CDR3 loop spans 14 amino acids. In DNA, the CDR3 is TGTGCCAGCAGCTTTAGCGGGGGATCCTACGAGCAGTACTTC. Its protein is CASSFSGGSYEQYF.

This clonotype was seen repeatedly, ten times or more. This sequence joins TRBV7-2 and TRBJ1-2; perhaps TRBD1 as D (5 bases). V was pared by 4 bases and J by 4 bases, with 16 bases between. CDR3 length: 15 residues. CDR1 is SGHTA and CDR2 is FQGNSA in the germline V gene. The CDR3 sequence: CASSSGPMGGYGYTF. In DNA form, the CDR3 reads TGTGCCAGCAGCTCGGGACCTATGGGGGGCTATGGCTACACCTTC.

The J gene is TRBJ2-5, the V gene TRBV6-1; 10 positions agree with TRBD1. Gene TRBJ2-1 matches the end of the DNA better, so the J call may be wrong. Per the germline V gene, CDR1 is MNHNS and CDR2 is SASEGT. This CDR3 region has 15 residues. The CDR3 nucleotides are TGTGCCAGCACCCTCTCGTCGACAGGGGGCAAGACCCAGTTCTTC. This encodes CASTLSSTGGKTQFF.

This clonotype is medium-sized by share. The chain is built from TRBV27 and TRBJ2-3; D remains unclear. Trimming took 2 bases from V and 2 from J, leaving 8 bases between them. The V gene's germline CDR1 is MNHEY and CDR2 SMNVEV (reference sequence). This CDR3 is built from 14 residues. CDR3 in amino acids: CASSLVRPTDTQYF. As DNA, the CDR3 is TGTGCCAGCAGTTTAGTCAGGCCCACAGATACGCAGTATTTT.

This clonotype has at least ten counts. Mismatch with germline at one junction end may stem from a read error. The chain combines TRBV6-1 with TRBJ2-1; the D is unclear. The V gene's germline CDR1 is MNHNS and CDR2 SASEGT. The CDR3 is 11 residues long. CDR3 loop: CASSEVGWAYF. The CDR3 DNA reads TGTGCCAGCAGTGAAGTTGGCTGGGCGTACTTC.

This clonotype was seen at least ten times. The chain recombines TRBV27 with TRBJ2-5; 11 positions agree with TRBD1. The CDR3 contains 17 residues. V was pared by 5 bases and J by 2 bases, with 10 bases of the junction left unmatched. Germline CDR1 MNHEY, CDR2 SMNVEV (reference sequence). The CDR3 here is CASSPADRGRVQETQYF. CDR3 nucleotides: TGTGCCAGCAGTCCGGCGGACAGGGGGCGGGTACAAGAGACCCAGTACTTC.

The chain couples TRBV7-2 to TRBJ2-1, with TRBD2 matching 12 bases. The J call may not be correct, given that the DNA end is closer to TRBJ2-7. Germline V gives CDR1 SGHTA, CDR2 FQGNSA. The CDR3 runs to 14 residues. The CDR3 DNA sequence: TGTGCCAGCAGCTCAAGACTAGCGGGAGCCGAGCAGTACTTC. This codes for CASSSRLAGAEQYF.

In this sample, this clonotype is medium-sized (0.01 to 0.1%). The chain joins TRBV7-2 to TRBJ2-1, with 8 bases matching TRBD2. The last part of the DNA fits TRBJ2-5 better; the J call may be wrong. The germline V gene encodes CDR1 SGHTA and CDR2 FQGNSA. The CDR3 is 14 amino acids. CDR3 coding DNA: TGTGCCAGCAGCCATAGAGCGGGGGTGGAGACCCAGTACTTC. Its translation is CASSHRAGVETQYF.

CDR3 loop: CASSYSRGALSSYEQYF. The CDR3 nucleotides are TGTGCCAGCAGTTACTCGCGTGGGGCCCTTTCCTCCTACGAGCAGTACTTC. The chain has TRBV6-2 or TRBV6-3 and TRBJ2-1; weak D call: TRBD1 (5 bases). The J call may be faulty, since TRBJ2-7 better matches the DNA end. The germline CDR1 and CDR2 sequences are MNHEY and SVGEGT. The CDR3 consists of 17 residues.

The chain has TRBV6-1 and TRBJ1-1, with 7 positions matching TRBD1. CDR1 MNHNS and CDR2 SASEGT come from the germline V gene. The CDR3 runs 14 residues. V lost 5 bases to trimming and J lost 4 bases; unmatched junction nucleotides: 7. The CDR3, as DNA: TGTGCCAGCAGTCGACAGGGAGGGATCACTGAAGCTTTCTTT. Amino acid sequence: CASSRQGGITEAFF.

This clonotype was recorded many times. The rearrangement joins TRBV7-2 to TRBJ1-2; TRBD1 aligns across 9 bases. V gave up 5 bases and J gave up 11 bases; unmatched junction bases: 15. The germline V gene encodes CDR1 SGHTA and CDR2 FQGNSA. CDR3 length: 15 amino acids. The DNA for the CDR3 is TGTGCCAGCAGCCAAGGCCCGGGACAGGGCACCCTTTACACCTTC. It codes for CASSQGPGQGTLYTF.

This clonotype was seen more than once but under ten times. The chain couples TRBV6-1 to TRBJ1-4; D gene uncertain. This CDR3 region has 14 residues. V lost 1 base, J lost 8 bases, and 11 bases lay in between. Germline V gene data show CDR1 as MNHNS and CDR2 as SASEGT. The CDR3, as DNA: TGTGCCAGCAGTGAAGGAGGAACCAGCGAAAAACTGTTTTTT. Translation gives CASSEGGTSEKLFF.

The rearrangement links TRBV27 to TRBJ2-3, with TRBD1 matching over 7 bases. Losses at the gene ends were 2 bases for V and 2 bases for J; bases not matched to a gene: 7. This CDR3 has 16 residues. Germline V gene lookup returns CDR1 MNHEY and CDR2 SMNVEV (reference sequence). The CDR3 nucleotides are TGTGCCAGCAGTTTAGTCGGGACAGCCCTCACAGATACGCAGTATTTT. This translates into CASSLVGTALTDTQYF.

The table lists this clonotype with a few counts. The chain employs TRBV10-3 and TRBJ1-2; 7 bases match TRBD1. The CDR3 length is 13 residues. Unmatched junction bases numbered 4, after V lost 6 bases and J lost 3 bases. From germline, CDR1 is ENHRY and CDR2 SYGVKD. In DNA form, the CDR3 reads TGTGCCATCAGACGACAGGGAGACTATGGCTACACCTTC. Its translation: CAIRRQGDYGYTF.

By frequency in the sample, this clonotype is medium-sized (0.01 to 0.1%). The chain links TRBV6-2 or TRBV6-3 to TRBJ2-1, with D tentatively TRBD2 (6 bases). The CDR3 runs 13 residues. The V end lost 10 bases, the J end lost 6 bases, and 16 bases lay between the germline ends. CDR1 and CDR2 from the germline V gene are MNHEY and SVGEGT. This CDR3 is CATLAPWGNEQFF. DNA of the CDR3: TGTGCCACACTAGCCCCCTGGGGCAATGAGCAGTTCTTC.

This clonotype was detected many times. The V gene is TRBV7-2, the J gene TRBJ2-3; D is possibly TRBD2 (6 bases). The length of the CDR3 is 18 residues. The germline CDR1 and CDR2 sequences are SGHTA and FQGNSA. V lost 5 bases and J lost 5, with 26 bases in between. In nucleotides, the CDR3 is TGTGCCAGCAGCCCAGCCCGCCGTTGGACTACGGCGGGAGATACGCAGTATTTT. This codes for CASSPARRWTTAGDTQYF. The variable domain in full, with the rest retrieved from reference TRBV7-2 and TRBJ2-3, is GAGVSQSPSNKVTEKGKDVELRCDPISGHTALYWYRQSLGQGLEFLIYFQGNSAPDKSGLPSDRFSAERTGGSVSTLTIQRTQQEDSAVYLCASSPARRWTTAGDTQYFGPGTRLTVL.

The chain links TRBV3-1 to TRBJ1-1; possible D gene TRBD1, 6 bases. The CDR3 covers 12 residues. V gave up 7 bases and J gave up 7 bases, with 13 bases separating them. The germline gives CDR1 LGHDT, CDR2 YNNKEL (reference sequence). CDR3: CASTQGNNEAFF. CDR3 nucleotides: TGTGCCAGCACCCAGGGGAATAATGAAGCTTTCTTT.

The CDR3 spells CASSTGWVGQPQHF. In nucleotides, the CDR3 is TGTGCCAGCAGTACAGGGTGGGTAGGTCAGCCCCAGCATTTT. The V and J genes are TRBV6-1 and TRBJ1-5; perhaps TRBD1 as D (6 bases). V lost 5 bases to trimming and J lost 6 bases, with 14 bases between them. CDR3 length: 14 amino acids. CDR1 and CDR2 (germline): MNHNS, SASEGT.